One and the same sample provided the 18 T cell receptor beta chains below, sequenced in a study of blood T cell repertoires in COVID-19. Some clones are missing from TCRdb's copy, which holds only in-frame ones; the method was immunoSEQ multiplex PCR. The table shows fewer than 85,000 clones, with 82% occurring only once. The sequencing sample was made of peripheral blood. These receptors all come from a human donor in a cohort sampled during active COVID-19.

This rearrangement joins TRBV5-1 to TRBJ2-1; 7 bases are shared with TRBD2. CDR3 length equals 15 residues. CDR1 is SGHRS and CDR2 is YFSETQ in the germline V gene. V lost 4 bases to trimming and J lost 0 bases; unmatched junction nucleotides: 4. CDR3 bases: TGCGCCAGCAGCGCCACTAGCGACTCCTACAATGAGCAGTTCTTC. This sequence encodes CASSATSDSYNEQFF. The full variable domain, its missing parts supplied by reference TRBV5-1 and TRBJ2-1, is KAGVTQTPRYLIKTRGQQVTLSCSPISGHRSVSWYQQTPGQGLQFLFEYFSETQRNKGNFPGRFSGRQFSNSRSEMNVSTLELGDSALYLCASSATSDSYNEQFFGPGTRLTVL.

This clone was counted only a few times. Distinct nucleotide sequences in the sample also encode this CDR3. This chain links TRBV29-1 with TRBJ2-7, with 10 bases aligning to TRBD1. This CDR3 region has 14 residues. CDR1 and CDR2 (germline): SQVTM, ANQGSEA. Trimming took 1 base from V and 3 from J; bases not matched to a gene: 3. CDR3 sequence (DNA): TGCAGCGTTGAAGTTGGGGACAGGGGCTACGAGCAGTACTTC. Translated: CSVEVGDRGYEQYF.

The chain couples TRBV11-3 to TRBJ2-1; 8 bases are a match to TRBD1. This CDR3 spans 16 amino acids. Trimming took 1 base from V and 4 from J; bases not matched to a gene: 6. From germline, CDR1 is SGHNT and CDR2 YENEEA. The CDR3 is CASSLGGRGPYNEQFF. CDR3 nucleotides: TGTGCCAGCAGCTTAGGGGGCAGGGGGCCTTACAATGAGCAGTTCTTC.

The V call is TRBV7-9, the J call TRBJ2-1; D is uncertain. The V end lost 5 bases, the J end lost 8 bases, and 13 bases lay between the germline ends. The CDR3 loop spans 13 amino acids. CDR1 and CDR2 from the germline V gene are SEHNR and FQNEAQ (reference sequence). In DNA form, the CDR3 reads TGTGCCAGCAGCCTGACCCCCGCGGATGAGCAGTTCTTC. Protein: CASSLTPADEQFF.

The chain carries TRBV15 and TRBJ1-1; 8 nucleotides line up with TRBD1. Germline loops: CDR1 LNHNV, CDR2 YYDKDF (reference sequence). The CDR3 is made up of 15 amino acids. J was trimmed by 1 base and V by 0 bases; bases with no gene match: 1. The CDR3 nucleotides read TGTGCCACCAGCAGAGACGACAGGGGGAACACTGAAGCTTTCTTT. Protein product: CATSRDDRGNTEAFF.

The rearrangement joins TRBV20-1 to TRBJ1-2; unclear D gene. Trimming removed 2 bases at V and 7 bases at J, with 8 bases between. The V gene's germline CDR1 is DFQATT and CDR2 SNEGSKA (reference sequence). The CDR3 has 11 residues. This CDR3 is CSARFAGGYTF. DNA for the CDR3: TGCAGTGCTAGATTCGCCGGTGGCTACACCTTC.

This clone was observed a few times. The J gene is TRBJ1-5, the V gene TRBV2; D is ambiguous. The CDR3 is made up of 15 amino acids. Looked up from germline, CDR1 is SNHLY and CDR2 is FYNNEI. Deletions cut 0 bases from V and 8 bases from J, with 14 bases between. The CDR3 loop reads CASSEAPGGLKPQHF. CDR3 DNA: TGTGCCAGCAGTGAAGCTCCGGGAGGTTTGAAGCCCCAGCATTTT. The variable domain in full, completed from reference TRBV2 and TRBJ1-5, reads EPEVTQTPSHQVTQMGQEVILRCVPISNHLYFYWYRQILGQKVEFLVSFYNNEISEKSEIFDDQFSVERPDGSNFTLKIRSTKLEDSAMYFCASSEAPGGLKPQHFGDGTRLSIL.

CDR3 sequence: CASSRQGSGNTIYF. In DNA form, the CDR3 reads TGTGCCAGCAGCCGACAGGGTTCTGGAAACACCATATATTTT. This chain uses TRBV3-1 (or the pseudogene TRBV3-2) with TRBJ1-3; 7 bases align to TRBD1. The trim removed 4 bases at V and 1 base at J, leaving 1 base unmatched. CDR1 LGHDT and CDR2 YNNKEL come from the germline V gene (reference sequence). This CDR3 has 14 residues.

The V and J genes are TRBV2 and TRBJ2-5, with 8 bases fitting TRBD2. Germline lookup yields CDR1 SNHLY and CDR2 FYNNEI. This CDR3 is 16 amino acids long. The V segment lost 4 bases and the J segment 0 bases; nucleotides outside the gene matches: 7. In nucleotides, the CDR3 is TGTGCCAGCAGTGCCCTGGGCGGGGGGCACCAAGAGACCCAGTACTTC. Amino acid sequence: CASSALGGGHQETQYF. Using reference TRBV2 and TRBJ2-5 for the parts outside the CDR3, the full variable domain is EPEVTQTPSHQVTQMGQEVILRCVPISNHLYFYWYRQILGQKVEFLVSFYNNEISEKSEIFDDQFSVERPDGSNFTLKIRSTKLEDSAMYFCASSALGGGHQETQYFGPGTRLLVL.

The chain has TRBV5-6 and TRBJ2-1, with 9 bases identical to TRBD1. J was trimmed by 4 bases and V by 4 bases; bases with no gene match: 9. Germline assignment: CDR1 SGHDT and CDR2 YYEEEE. CDR3 length: 16 residues. DNA of the CDR3: TGTGCCAGCAGCAGAACACAGGGGGCGCGGTACAATGAGCAGTTCTTC. This encodes CASSRTQGARYNEQFF.

CDR3 DNA: TGTGCCACCAGTGACGGGAATTCACCCCTCCACTTT. Its translation is CATSDGNSPLHF. The chain employs TRBV24-1 and TRBJ1-6; D ambiguous. V was shortened by 4 bases and J by 7 bases, with 4 bases between the two germline ends. Germline lookup yields CDR1 KGHDR and CDR2 SFDVKD. This CDR3 spans 12 amino acids.

The V and J genes are TRBV6-2 or TRBV6-3 and TRBJ2-5, with D possibly being TRBD1 (6 bases). Germline V gene data show CDR1 as MNHEY and CDR2 as SVGEGT. Trimming removed 5 bases from V and 5 bases from J, with 12 bases in between. This CDR3 has 13 residues. This chain's CDR3 is CASSLQGRETQYF. In nucleotides, the CDR3 is TGTGCCAGCAGTCTACAGGGTAGGGAGACCCAGTACTTC.

This chain uses TRBV6-5 with TRBJ2-7, with 9 nucleotides matching TRBD1. The V gene end was trimmed by 5 bases and the J gene end by 5 bases; junction bases not matched to a gene: 7. The CDR3 consists of 14 residues. Germline V gene lookup returns CDR1 MNHEY and CDR2 SVGAGI. The CDR3 DNA sequence: TGTGCCAGCAGTCCGGGACAGGGTTTACACGAGCAGTACTTC. It encodes CASSPGQGLHEQYF.

The rearrangement joins TRBV5-4 to TRBJ2-5; a possible D gene is TRBD2 (5 bases). The CDR3 is 16 amino acids. CDR1 and CDR2 (germline): SGHNT, YYREEE (reference sequence). V was cut by 2 bases and J by 5 bases, with 19 bases left in between. CDR3 sequence reads: CASSFYTQLAHETQYF. The CDR3 region has the DNA TGTGCCAGCAGCTTTTATACCCAGCTAGCCCACGAGACCCAGTACTTC.

J is TRBJ2-2 and V is TRBV6-2 or TRBV6-3; TRBD1 aligns across 9 bases. CDR1 is MNHEY, CDR2 SVGEGT, per germline. After removal of 6 bases from V and 7 bases from J, the junction contained 9 bases not matched to a gene. The CDR3 has 15 residues. As DNA, the CDR3 is TGTGCCAGCAGCCCAAGGACAGGGGTAGGCGGGGAGCTGTTTTTT. Amino acid sequence: CASSPRTGVGGELFF.

The chain is built from TRBV2 and TRBJ2-7; D remains ambiguous. Germline V CDR1 and CDR2: SNHLY, FYNNEI. This CDR3 region has 14 residues. V gave up 5 bases and J gave up 7 bases, with 18 bases separating them. The CDR3, as DNA: TGTGCCAGCAGTTCCTTAGCCGGAGCTCAGGAGCAGTACTTC. Its protein product is CASSSLAGAQEQYF.

This chain connects TRBV20-1 to TRBJ2-7; D gene ambiguous. The CDR3 totals 12 residues. Trimming removed 3 bases from V and 4 bases from J, with 10 bases in between. Per germline, CDR1 DFQATT and CDR2 SNEGSKA (reference sequence). The CDR3 DNA reads as TGCAGTGCTAGTGCCTCCCGTTACGAGCAGTACTTC. Translated: CSASASRYEQYF.

J is TRBJ1-3 and V is TRBV12-3 or TRBV12-4, with TRBD1 matching 8 bases. V shed 1 base, J shed 7 bases, and the junction held 0 bases outside the gene matches. The CDR3 is made up of 13 amino acids. CDR3 bases: TGTGCCAGCAGTTTAGGACAGGGGAACACCATATATTTT. It encodes CASSLGQGNTIYF.